This record looks at one TCR beta chain sequence and its context. This specimen belongs to a study of monozygotic twins with inflammatory bowel disease. From the 5' RACE reads, TCRdb lists one entry per CDR3 protein and no DNA. This sample contains a few hundred thousand distinct CDR3 sequences. The CDR3 has 14 amino acids. The germline V gene has CDR1 DFQATT and CDR2 SNEGSKA (reference sequence). The J gene is TRBJ2-1, the V gene TRBV20-1. The specimen was blood. This receptor was identified in a human donor with ulcerative colitis or Crohn's disease, or a healthy co-twin of an affected twin (not recorded which). The CDR3 is CSAYRTPTYNEQFF.